The clone carrying this T cell receptor (beta chain) was recorded at least ten times. TCRdb reprocessed the 5' RACE reads via MiXCR and lists one record per CDR3 protein. Among 50,000 to 70,000 distinct CDR3 sequences listed, 2.5% were seen once. This specimen comes from a study of neurological immune-mediated disorders. Study as a whole: Relapsing-remitting patients made up about 90% of the roughly 34 multiple sclerosis patients, and secondary progressive patients made up 3.

A total of 2 million PBMCs stored at -80 degrees C provided the unsorted libraries. This CDR3 comprises 15 residues. The V gene lost 6 bases and the J gene lost 7 bases, with 20 bases spanning the gap. Looked up from germline, CDR1 is ENHRY and CDR2 is SYGVKD. The TCR sequence derives from a man in his forties or fifties with multiple sclerosis. Sequencing used PBMCs. The chain couples TRBV10-3 to TRBJ2-3; no definite D call. The CDR3 spells CAISLRAARGNTQYF. CDR3 bases: TGTGCCATCAGCTTAAGGGCGGCCCGAGGCAATACGCAGTATTTT.